The rows below give T cell receptor beta chains drawn from one sample of a study of identical twins. TCRdb processed the 5' RACE reads anew with MiXCR; each CDR3 protein has one entry. The sample has fewer than 350,000 distinct CDR3 sequences, approximately 8% seen once. These data also featured in a second study, about yellow fever vaccine responses in identical twins.

Sequencing input: memory (CD45RO+) T cells sorted from blood. The receptors here all came from a woman aged 18-30 years in good health. CDR3s include the opening cysteine and the closing phenylalanine or tryptophan. Each record gives: V gene, CDR3 length, D gene, J gene, clone size, CDR3 protein, CDR3 DNA. D genes are given only for firm matches. Not all rows give a size; the values are once, few, many and, for expanded clones, a class.

>TRBV11-2|13|-|TRBJ2-1|many
CASSLILRNEQFF
TGTGCCAGCAGCTTAATTTTACGGAATGAGCAGTTCTTC
>TRBV11-2|14|-|TRBJ2-2|many
CASSTGWTSGELFF
TGTGCCAGCAGCACAGGATGGACGTCCGGGGAGCTGTTTTTT
>TRBV20-1|14|TRBD2|TRBJ2-3|-
CSAPVGGSTDTQYF
TGCAGTGCCCCCGTGGGAGGGAGCACAGATACGCAGTATTTT
>TRBV29-1|14|-|TRBJ2-2|few
CSVGFVGAAGELFF
TGCAGCGTTGGCTTTGTGGGTGCGGCCGGGGAGCTGTTTTTT
>TRBV25-1|15|-|TRBJ1-6|many
CASSSPGPNNSPLHF
TGTGCCAGCAGCTCCCCGGGACCGAATAATTCACCCCTCCACTTT
>TRBV20-1|16|TRBD2|TRBJ2-3|few
CSARVKTSGSGNTQYF
TGCAGTGCTAGAGTAAAGACTAGCGGGAGTGGAAATACGCAGTATTTT
>TRBV10-3|17|TRBD2|TRBJ2-7|-
CAISAGSPGTSGSLPYF
TGTGCCATCAGCGCCGGGAGTCCCGGGACTAGCGGAAGTCTGCCGTACTTC
>TRBV12-3/TRBV12-4|12|-|TRBJ1-1|few
CASSLRGAEAFF
TGTGCCAGCAGTTTGCGTGGGGCTGAAGCTTTCTTT
>TRBV6-1|13|-|TRBJ2-3|many
CASSLGRGVTQYF
TGTGCCAGCAGCCTCGGACGGGGAGTTACGCAGTATTTT
>TRBV24-1|16|TRBD2|TRBJ2-1|many
CATSDRLAGSYNEQFF
TGTGCCACCAGTGATAGACTAGCGGGATCCTACAATGAGCAGTTCTTC
>TRBV6-5|15|TRBD2|TRBJ2-3|-
CASSYMRGGLDTQYF
TGTGCCAGCAGTTACATGCGGGGGGGCCTAGATACGCAGTATTTT
>TRBV11-2|18|-|TRBJ2-3|-
CASSLGRLAAVSTDTQYF
TGTGCCAGCAGCCTAGGTCGGTTAGCGGCGGTTAGCACAGATACGCAGTATTTT
>TRBV6-1|15|TRBD1|TRBJ1-6|-
CASTPRDRGNSPLHF
TGTGCCAGCACGCCGCGGGACAGGGGAAATTCACCCCTCCACTTT
>TRBV7-6|15|TRBD1|TRBJ2-2|few
CASSNTGGITGELFF
TGTGCCAGCAGCAATACAGGGGGCATCACCGGGGAGCTGTTTTTT
>TRBV27|15|-|TRBJ1-2|-
CASSSLGSEAYGYTF
TGTGCCAGCAGTTCGCTTGGCTCAGAGGCCTATGGCTACACCTTC
>TRBV10-2|16|TRBD2|TRBJ2-3|many
CASREDSGRRRDTQYF
TGCGCCAGCCGAGAGGATAGCGGGAGACGAAGAGATACGCAGTATTTT
>TRBV20-1|14|TRBD1|TRBJ2-7|many
CSAGTGTGAGKQYF
TGCAGTGCTGGAACCGGGACAGGGGCAGGGAAACAGTACTTC
>TRBV19|14|-|TRBJ2-4|few
CASSVVGAKNIQYF
TGTGCCAGTAGTGTTGTTGGGGCCAAAAACATTCAGTACTTC
>TRBV11-3|15|-|TRBJ2-1|few
CASSPQGGSDNEQFF
TGTGCCAGCAGCCCCCAGGGGGGTTCCGACAATGAGCAGTTCTTC
>TRBV20-1|16|TRBD2|TRBJ2-5|few
CSARIGAGGYQETQYF
TGCAGTGCTAGGATAGGGGCGGGAGGGTACCAAGAGACCCAGTACTTC
>TRBV3-1|16|-|TRBJ2-3|few
CASSQGQALSTDTQYF
TGTGCCAGCAGCCAAGGACAGGCACTGAGCACAGATACGCAGTATTTT
>TRBV12-3/TRBV12-4|13|-|TRBJ1-4|many
CASSLIRNEKLFF
TGTGCCAGCAGTTTAATACGAAATGAAAAACTGTTTTTT
>TRBV24-1|11|-|TRBJ2-3|many
CATSDLYTQYF
TGTGCCACCAGTGATTTGTATACGCAGTATTTT